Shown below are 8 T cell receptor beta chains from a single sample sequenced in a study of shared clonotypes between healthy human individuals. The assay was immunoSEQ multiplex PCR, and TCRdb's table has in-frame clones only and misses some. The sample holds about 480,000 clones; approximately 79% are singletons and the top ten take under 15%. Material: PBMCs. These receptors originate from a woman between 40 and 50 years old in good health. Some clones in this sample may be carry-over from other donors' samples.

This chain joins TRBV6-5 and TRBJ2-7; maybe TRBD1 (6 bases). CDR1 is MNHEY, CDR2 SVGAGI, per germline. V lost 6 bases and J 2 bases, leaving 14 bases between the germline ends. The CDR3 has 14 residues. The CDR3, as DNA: TGTGCCAGCAGAACGGACAGAGAAGCCTACGAGCAGTACTTC. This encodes CASRTDREAYEQYF.

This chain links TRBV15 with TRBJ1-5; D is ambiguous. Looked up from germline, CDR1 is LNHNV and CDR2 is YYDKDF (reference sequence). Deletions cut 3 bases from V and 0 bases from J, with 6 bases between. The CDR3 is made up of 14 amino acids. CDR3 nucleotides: TGTGCCACCAGCAGTGGGAGTAGCAATCAGCCCCAGCATTTT. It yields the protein CATSSGSSNQPQHF.

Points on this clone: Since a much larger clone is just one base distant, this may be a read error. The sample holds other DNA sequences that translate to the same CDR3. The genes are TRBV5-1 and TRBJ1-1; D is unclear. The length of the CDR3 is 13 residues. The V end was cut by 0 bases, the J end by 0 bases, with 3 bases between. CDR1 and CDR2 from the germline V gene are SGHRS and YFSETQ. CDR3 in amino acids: CASSLEVNTEAFF. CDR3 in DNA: TGCGCCAGCAGCTTGGAGGTGAACACTGAAGCTTTCTTT.

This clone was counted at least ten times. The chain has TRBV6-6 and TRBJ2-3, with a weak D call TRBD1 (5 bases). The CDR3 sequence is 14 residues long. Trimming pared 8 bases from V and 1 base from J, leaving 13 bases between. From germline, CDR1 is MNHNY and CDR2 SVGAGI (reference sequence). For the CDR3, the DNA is TGTGCCAGCGGGGCGATCTCGGGCACAGATACGCAGTATTTT. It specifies CASGAISGTDTQYF.

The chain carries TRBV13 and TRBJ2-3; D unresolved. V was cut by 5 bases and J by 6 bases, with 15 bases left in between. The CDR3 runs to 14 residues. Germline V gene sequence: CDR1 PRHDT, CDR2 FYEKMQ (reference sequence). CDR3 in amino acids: CASSPSSVGDTQYF. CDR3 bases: TGTGCCAGCAGCCCCTCCTCGGTGGGGGATACGCAGTATTTT.

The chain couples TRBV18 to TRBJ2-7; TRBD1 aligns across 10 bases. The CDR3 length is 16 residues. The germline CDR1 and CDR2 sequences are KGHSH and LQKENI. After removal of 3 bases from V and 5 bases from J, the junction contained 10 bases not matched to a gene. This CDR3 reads CASSPAGTGVVHEQYF. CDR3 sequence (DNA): TGTGCCAGCTCACCCGCCGGGACAGGGGTAGTCCACGAGCAGTACTTC.

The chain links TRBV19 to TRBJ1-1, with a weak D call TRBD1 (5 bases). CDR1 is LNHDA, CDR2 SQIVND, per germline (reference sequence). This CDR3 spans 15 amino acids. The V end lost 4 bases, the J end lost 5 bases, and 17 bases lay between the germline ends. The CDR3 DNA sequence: TGTGCCAGTAGTACTCGCCAACCCAAGGGGACTGAAGCTTTCTTT. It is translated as CASSTRQPKGTEAFF.

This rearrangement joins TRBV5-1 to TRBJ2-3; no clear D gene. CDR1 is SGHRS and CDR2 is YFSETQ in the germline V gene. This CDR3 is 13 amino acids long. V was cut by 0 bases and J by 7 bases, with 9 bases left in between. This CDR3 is CASSLVPSNTQYF. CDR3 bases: TGCGCCAGCAGCTTGGTTCCCTCAAATACGCAGTATTTT. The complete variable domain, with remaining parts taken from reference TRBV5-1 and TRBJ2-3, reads KAGVTQTPRYLIKTRGQQVTLSCSPISGHRSVSWYQQTPGQGLQFLFEYFSETQRNKGNFPGRFSGRQFSNSRSEMNVSTLELGDSALYLCASSLVPSNTQYFGPGTRLTVL.